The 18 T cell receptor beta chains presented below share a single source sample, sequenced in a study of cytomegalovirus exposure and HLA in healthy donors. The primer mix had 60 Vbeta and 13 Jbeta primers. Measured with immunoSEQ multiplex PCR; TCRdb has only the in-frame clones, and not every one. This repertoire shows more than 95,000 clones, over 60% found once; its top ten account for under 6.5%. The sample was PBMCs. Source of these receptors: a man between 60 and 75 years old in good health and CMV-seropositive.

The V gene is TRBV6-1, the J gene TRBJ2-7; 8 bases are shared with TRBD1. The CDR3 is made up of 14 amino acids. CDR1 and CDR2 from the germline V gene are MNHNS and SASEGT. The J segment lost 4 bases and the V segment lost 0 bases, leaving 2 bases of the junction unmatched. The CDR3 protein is CASSEANRGYEQYF. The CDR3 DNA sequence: TGTGCCAGCAGTGAAGCCAACAGGGGGTACGAGCAGTACTTC.

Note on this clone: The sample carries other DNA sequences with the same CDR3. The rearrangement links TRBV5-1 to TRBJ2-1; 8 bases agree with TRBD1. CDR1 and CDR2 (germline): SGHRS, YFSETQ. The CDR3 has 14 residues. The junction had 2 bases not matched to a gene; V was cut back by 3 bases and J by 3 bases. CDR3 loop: CASSSGQGYNEQFF. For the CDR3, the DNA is TGCGCCAGCAGCTCAGGACAGGGCTACAATGAGCAGTTCTTC.

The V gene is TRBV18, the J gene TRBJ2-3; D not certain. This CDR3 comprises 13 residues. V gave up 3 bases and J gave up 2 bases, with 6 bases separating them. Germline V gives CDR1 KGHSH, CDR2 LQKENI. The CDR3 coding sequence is TGTGCCAGCTCACCCGCAGACACAGATACGCAGTATTTT. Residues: CASSPADTDTQYF.

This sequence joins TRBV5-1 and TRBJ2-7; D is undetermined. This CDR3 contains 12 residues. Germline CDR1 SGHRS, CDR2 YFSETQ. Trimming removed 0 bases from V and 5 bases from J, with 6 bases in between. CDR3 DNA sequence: TGCGCCAGCAGCTTGGTGGGCAACGAGCAGTACTTC. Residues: CASSLVGNEQYF.

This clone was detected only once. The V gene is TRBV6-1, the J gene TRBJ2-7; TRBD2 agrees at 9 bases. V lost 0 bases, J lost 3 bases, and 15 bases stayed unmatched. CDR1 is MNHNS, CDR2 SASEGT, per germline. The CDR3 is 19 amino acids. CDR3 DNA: TGTGCCAGCAGTGAAGCGACCCTCCGCGGGGGGGCCAGTTACTACGAGCAGTACTTC. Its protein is CASSEATLRGGASYYEQYF.

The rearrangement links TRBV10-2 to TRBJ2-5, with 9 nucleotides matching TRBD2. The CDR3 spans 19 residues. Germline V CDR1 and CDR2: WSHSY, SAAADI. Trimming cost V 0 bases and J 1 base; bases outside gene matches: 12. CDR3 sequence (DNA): TGCGCCAGCAGTGAGTCGAGCCTAGCGGGGAAACAGGTCCAAGAGACCCAGTACTTC. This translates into CASSESSLAGKQVQETQYF.

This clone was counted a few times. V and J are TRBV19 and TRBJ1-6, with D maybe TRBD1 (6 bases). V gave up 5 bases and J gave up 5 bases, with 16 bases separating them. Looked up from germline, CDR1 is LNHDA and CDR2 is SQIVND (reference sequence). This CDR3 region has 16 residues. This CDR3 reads CASSLLTGANNSPLHF. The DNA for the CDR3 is TGTGCCAGTAGTCTCTTGACAGGTGCGAATAATTCACCCCTCCACTTT.

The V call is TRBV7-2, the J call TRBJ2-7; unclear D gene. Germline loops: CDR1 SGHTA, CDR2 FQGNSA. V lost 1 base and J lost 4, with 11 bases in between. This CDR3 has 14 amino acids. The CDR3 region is CASSLVRADYEQYF. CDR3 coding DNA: TGTGCCAGCAGCTTAGTTCGAGCTGATTACGAGCAGTACTTC. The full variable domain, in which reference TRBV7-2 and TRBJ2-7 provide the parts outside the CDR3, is GAGVSQSPSNKVTEKGKDVELRCDPISGHTALYWYRQSLGQGLEFLIYFQGNSAPDKSGLPSDRFSAERTGGSVSTLTIQRTQQEDSAVYLCASSLVRADYEQYFGPGTRLTVT.

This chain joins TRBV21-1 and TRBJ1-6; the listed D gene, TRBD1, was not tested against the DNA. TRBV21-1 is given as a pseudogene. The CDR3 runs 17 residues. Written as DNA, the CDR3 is TGTGCCAGCAGCGCCCTGACCGGGACAGGGAATCATTCACCCCTCCACTTT. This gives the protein CASSALTGTGNHSPLHF.

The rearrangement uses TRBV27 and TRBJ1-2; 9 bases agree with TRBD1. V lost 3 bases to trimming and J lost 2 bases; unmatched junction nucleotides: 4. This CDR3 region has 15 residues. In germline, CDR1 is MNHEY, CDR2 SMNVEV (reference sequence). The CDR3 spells CASSFAGQGNYGYTF. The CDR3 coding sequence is TGTGCCAGCAGTTTCGCCGGACAGGGGAACTATGGCTACACCTTC.

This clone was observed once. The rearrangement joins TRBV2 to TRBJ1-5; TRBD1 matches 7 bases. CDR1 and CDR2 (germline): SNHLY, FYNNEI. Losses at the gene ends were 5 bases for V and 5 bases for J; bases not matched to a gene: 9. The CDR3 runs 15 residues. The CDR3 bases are TGTGCCAGCAGTCGTTTTAACAGGGGAGATCAGCCCCAGCATTTT. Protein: CASSRFNRGDQPQHF.

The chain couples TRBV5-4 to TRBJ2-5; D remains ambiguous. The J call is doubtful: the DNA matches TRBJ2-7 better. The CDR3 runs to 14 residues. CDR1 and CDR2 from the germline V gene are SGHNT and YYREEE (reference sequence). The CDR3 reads CASSAGSQPAEQYF. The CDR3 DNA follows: TGTGCCAGCAGCGCCGGGTCCCAACCAGCCGAGCAGTACTTC.

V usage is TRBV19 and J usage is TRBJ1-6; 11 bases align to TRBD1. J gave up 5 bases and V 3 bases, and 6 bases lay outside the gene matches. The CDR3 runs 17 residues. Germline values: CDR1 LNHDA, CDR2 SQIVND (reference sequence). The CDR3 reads CASSIFGQGANNSPLHF. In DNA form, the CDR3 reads TGTGCCAGTAGTATCTTCGGACAGGGGGCGAATAATTCACCCCTCCACTTT.

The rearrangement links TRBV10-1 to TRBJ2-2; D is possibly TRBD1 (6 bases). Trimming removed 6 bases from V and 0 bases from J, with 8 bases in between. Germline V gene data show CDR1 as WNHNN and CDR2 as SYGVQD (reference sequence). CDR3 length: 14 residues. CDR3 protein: CASSGQSNTGELFF. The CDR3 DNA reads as TGCGCCAGCAGCGGACAGTCGAACACCGGGGAGCTGTTTTTT.

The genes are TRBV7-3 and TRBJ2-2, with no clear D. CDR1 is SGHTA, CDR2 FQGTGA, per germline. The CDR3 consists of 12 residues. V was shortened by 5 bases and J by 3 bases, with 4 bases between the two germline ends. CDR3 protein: CASSQYTGELFF. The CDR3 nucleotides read TGTGCCAGCAGCCAGTACACCGGGGAGCTGTTTTTT.

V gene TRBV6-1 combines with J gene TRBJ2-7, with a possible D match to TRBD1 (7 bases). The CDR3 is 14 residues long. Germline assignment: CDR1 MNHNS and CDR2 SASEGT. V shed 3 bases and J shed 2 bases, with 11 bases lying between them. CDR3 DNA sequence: TGTGCCAGCAGTGAGGAGGGGGCTGCCTACGAGCAGTACTTC. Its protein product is CASSEEGAAYEQYF.

The CDR3 here is CASSKALSRQNTEAFF. The CDR3 DNA is TGTGCCAGCAGCAAAGCGCTTTCCAGGCAGAACACTGAAGCTTTCTTT. The chain has TRBV21-1 and TRBJ1-1; the table's D call, TRBD1, was not checked against the DNA. TRBV21-1 is reported as a pseudogene. This CDR3 is built from 16 residues.

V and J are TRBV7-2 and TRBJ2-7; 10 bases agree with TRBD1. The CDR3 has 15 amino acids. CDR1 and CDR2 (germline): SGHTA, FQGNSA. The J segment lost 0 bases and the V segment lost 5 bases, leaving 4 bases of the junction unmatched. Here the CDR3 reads CASSPRTGGSYEQYF. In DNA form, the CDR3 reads TGTGCCAGCAGCCCGAGGACAGGGGGCTCCTACGAGCAGTACTTC.